This TCR beta chain was sequenced during a study of shared clonotypes between healthy human individuals (dated by TCRdb to between 2020 and 2021). Turning to the overall study: The cohort comprised two women and a few men aged 18 to 49 years. To increase sequencing depth and limit assay-specific biases, different laboratories used diverse techniques to prepare libraries and sequence TCR repertoires. Per donor, three plates each were used for CD4 naive and CD4 memory, two for CD8 naive, and one for CD8 memory. Between about 0.8 and 9 billion PBMCs per donor were obtained by leukapheresis. To estimate repertoire size and how much clonotypes are shared between individuals, the study performed deep sequencing of blood TCR repertoires from a few healthy adults.

Study-level results and caveats: The genetic and exposure-history diversity represented was limited by the small number of donors. Clonotypes shared by all four sorted-subset donors showed higher generation probabilities than non-shared clonotypes. Rarefaction of sorted-subset datasets indicated incomplete sequencing despite the large sequencing depth. Pairwise subsampling led to the expectation that sequencing depth would affect the degree of clonotype sharing among donors. Sampling was restricted to blood, and TCR repertoires in tissues likely differ from the TCR repertoires found in blood. Estimated clonotype richness was generally larger for naive than for memory subsets. Around 5.4% of naive CD4, 3.5% of naive CD8, roughly 2.4% of memory CD4, and 0.4% of memory CD8 clonotypes were shared across a few donors.

TCR CDR3 regions were amplified from genomic DNA by multiplex PCR using the deep immunoSEQ assay. Extracted genomic DNA from each cell subset was distributed evenly across all wells of several immunoSEQ 96-well plates, and each plate was treated as a replicate. For sorted subsets, each replicate PCR was loaded with about 200 ng genomic DNA, equivalent to 32,000 or so T cell genomes. Purified libraries were quantified with a Qubit 3.0 fluorometer, sized on a Bioanalyzer 2100, and re-quantified with the KAPA Library Quantification kit. Each immunoSEQ 96-well plate was sequenced on its own single-read 150-cycle Illumina NextSeq 550 flow cell. The original pipeline was this. Because only junctional sequences without quality scores were contained in the immunoSEQ output, filtering matching that applied to full-length reads could not be performed. To assign V/J genes and CDR3, sequences were annotated against IMGT germline references using PyIR, a Python wrapper for IgBLAST v1.9. Reads were removed for weak V/J assignments (E-value above 1e-6), missing CDR3, stop codons, out-of-frame junctions, or ambiguous translated residues. V3J clonotypes were defined as sequences sharing an identical inferred V gene, J gene, and CDR3 amino acid sequence. Percentage overlap between repertoires was computed as shared unique clonotypes divided by the size of the smaller repertoire. Richness of each repertoire was evaluated using RTK rarefaction, the Chao1 estimator, and Recon v2.1 estimates of unobserved clonotypes. Generation probabilities for all TCRbeta clonotypes obtained by the gDNA method from a handful of donors were computed using OLGA. Here the immuneACCESS table is served through TCRdb, limited to in-frame sequences with V and J called. Missing clones are a known gap in these copies; in checked studies unresolved V genes cover under half, and the rest lacks a known reason. The V and J calls and clone size are taken from that table; D and trimming were inferred from the DNA. In this sample the table shows approximately 1.9 million clones, approximately 92% of which occur a single time. Approximately 1.7% of the sample lies in the top ten.

Trimming removed 3 bases from V and 0 bases from J, leaving 9 bases between the germline ends. Reading the germline V gene gives CDR1 MDHEN and CDR2 SYDVKM. CDR3 length: 15 amino acids, cysteine to phenylalanine. The read is trimmed to its CDR3 DNA, 45 bases read in frame from base 1. For the CD8 naive samples, CD45RO-negative cells were positively selected for CCR7, yielding a CD45RA+CCR7+ population from which TemRA cells were excluded. Healthy HIV-negative adults with no recently reported acute infections or vaccinations were included as donors. Every donor was a Caucasian adult residing in Nashville, Tennessee, USA. Blood was collected by leukapheresis, and PBMCs were isolated by Ficoll-Histopaque density gradient centrifugation and then cryopreserved in liquid nitrogen vapor phase. Analytical flow cytometry was used to check the purity and quantity of every magnetically sorted T cell population. Genomic DNA was isolated from every sorted fraction and measured by UV absorbance on a Nanodrop 2000c.

A remark on this clone: No cognate antigen has been identified for it. Base quality data are lacking; no much larger clone is found one base away.

This TCR derives from a man in his late teens or twenties in good health. Some clones in this sample may be carry-over from other donors' samples. In this chain, TRBV28 is recombined with TRBJ2-1; the D gene cannot be named for sure. The sequenced material came from naive CD8+ T cells from PBMCs. Taken with the paper, the label for cell subset or site translates to: CD45RA+CCR7+. CDR3 region: CASSFEGLSYNEQFF. The DNA sequence is given as TGTGCCAGCAGTTTTGAAGGCCTCTCCTACAATGAGCAGTTCTTC.